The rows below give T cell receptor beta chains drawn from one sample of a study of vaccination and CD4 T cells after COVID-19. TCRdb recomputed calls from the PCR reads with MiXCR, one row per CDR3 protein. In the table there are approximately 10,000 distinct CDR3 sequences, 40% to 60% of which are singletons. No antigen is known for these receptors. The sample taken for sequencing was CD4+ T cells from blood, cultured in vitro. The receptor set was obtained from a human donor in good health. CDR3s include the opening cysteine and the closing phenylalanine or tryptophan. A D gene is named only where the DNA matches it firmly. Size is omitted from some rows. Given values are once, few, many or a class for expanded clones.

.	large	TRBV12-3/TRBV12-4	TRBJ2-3	CASSPGLGRDTQYF	TGTGCCAGCAGCCCGGGACTGGGTAGAGATACGCAGTATTTT
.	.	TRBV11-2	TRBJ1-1	CASSLDRGMNTEAFF	TGTGCCAGCAGCTTAGACAGGGGCATGAACACTGAAGCTTTCTTT
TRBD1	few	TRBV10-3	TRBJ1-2	CAISETIGQVIYGYTF	TGTGCCATCAGCGAGACTATTGGACAGGTGATCTATGGCTACACCTTC
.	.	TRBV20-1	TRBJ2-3	CSVRGSVLSTDTQYF	TGCAGTGTTAGGGGGTCCGTCCTGAGCACAGATACGCAGTATTTT
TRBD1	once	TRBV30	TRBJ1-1	CAWSVLRTGVKGNTEAFF	TGTGCCTGGAGTGTACTACGGACAGGGGTTAAGGGGAACACTGAAGCTTTCTTT
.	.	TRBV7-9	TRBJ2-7	CASSLRESSYEQYF	TGTGCCAGCAGCTTAAGGGAAAGCTCCTACGAGCAGTACTTC
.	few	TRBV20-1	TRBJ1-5	CSARTSNQPQHF	TGCAGTGCTAGGACATCCAATCAGCCCCAGCATTTT
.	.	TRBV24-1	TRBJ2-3	CATSDGWSDTQYF	TGTGCCACCAGTGATGGTTGGTCAGATACGCAGTATTTT
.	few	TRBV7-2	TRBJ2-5	CASSQRAEETQYF	TGTGCCAGCAGCCAACGGGCGGAAGAGACCCAGTACTTC
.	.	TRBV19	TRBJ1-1	CASRQTWSLWYTEAFF	TGTGCCAGTAGACAGACTTGGTCCTTATGGTACACTGAAGCTTTCTTT
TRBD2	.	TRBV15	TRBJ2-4	CATSRVGASGGKNIQYF	TGTGCCACCAGCAGAGTCGGGGCTAGCGGGGGAAAAAACATTCAGTACTTC
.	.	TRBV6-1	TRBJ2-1	CASSVDFHSSYNEQFF	TGTGCCAGCAGTGTCGACTTTCACAGCTCCTACAATGAGCAGTTCTTC
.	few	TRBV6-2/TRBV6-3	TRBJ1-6	CASSFMDSPLHF	TGTGCCAGCAGTTTTATGGATTCACCCCTCCACTTT
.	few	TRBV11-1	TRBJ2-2	CASSENYNTGELFF	TGTGCCAGCAGCGAGAACTACAACACCGGGGAGCTGTTTTTT
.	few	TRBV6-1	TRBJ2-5	CASRNGGGETQYF	TGTGCCAGCAGAAACGGAGGGGGAGAGACCCAGTACTTC
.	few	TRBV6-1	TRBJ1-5	CASSEGGGNQPQHF	TGTGCCAGCAGTGAAGGTGGCGGGAATCAGCCCCAGCATTTT
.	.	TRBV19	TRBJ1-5	CASSPVGGSNQPQHF	TGTGCCAGTAGTCCTGTTGGGGGCAGCAATCAGCCCCAGCATTTT
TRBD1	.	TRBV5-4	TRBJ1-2	CASSTQGARGYGYTF	TGTGCCAGCAGCACTCAGGGGGCGCGCGGCTATGGCTACACCTTC
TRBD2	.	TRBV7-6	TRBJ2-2	CASSQIGGGGGYTGELFF	TGTGCCAGCAGCCAGATTGGCGGCGGGGGGGGATACACCGGGGAGCTGTTTTTT
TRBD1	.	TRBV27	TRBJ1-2	CASSRRDRGYGYTF	TGTGCCAGCAGCCGTAGGGACAGGGGATATGGCTACACCTTC
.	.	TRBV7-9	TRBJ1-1	CASSLVGDGEAFF	TGTGCCAGCAGCTTAGTTGGGGACGGCGAAGCTTTCTTT
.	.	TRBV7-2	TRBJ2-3	CASSSTSSTDTQYF	TGTGCCAGCAGCTCCACTAGTAGCACAGATACGCAGTATTTT
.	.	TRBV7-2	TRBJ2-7	CASSLGGGVNSYEQYF	TGTGCCAGCAGCTTAGGAGGCGGGGTAAACTCCTACGAGCAGTACTTC
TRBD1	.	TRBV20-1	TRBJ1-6	CSARDSLTSPLHF	TGCAGTGCCCGGGACAGCCTCACTTCACCCCTCCACTTT
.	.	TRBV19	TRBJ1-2	CASSMAGATYGYTF	TGTGCCAGTAGTATGGCAGGGGCCACTTATGGCTACACCTTC
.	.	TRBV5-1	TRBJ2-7	CASLSRDGDSYEQYF	TGCGCCAGCCTCTCCCGGGACGGGGACTCCTACGAGCAGTACTTC
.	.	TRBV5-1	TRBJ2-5	CASSSPRQPGQETQYF	TGCGCCAGCAGCTCCCCGCGACAGCCCGGACAAGAGACCCAGTACTTC
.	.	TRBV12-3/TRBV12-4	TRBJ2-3	CASTQGPDTQYF	TGTGCCAGCACCCAGGGCCCAGATACGCAGTATTTT
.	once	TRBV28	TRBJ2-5	CASSTGAGETQYF	TGTGCCAGCAGCACCGGGGCCGGGGAGACCCAGTACTTC
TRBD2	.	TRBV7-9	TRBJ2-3	CASSRTSGSTDTQYF	TGTGCCAGCAGCCGCACTAGCGGGAGCACAGATACGCAGTATTTT